The clone carrying this TCR beta chain was detected once. The data originate from a study of control samples from healthy donors and cancer patients. The method was immunoSEQ multiplex PCR; TCRdb's version includes in-frame clones alone and lacks a portion of them. The data hold roughly 130,000 clones, with roughly 94% observed a single time. The source material was PBMCs. The source is a man in his fifties or sixties with colorectal cancer.

CDR3 in amino acids: CASSFGQETQYF. CDR3 nucleotide sequence: TGTGCCAGCAGCTTCGGCCAAGAGACCCAGTACTTC. This chain joins TRBV5-4 and TRBJ2-5; D is unresolved. The CDR3 sequence is 12 residues long. Germline CDR1 and CDR2: SGHNT and YYREEE (reference sequence). Trimming removed 2 bases from V and 1 base from J, with 3 bases in between. Filled out from reference TRBV5-4 and TRBJ2-5, the complete variable domain reads ETGVTQSPTHLIKTRGQQVTLRCSSQSGHNTVSWYQQALGQGPQFIFQYYREEENGRGNFPPRFSGLQFPNYSSELNVNALELDDSALYLCASSFGQETQYFGPGTRLLVL.